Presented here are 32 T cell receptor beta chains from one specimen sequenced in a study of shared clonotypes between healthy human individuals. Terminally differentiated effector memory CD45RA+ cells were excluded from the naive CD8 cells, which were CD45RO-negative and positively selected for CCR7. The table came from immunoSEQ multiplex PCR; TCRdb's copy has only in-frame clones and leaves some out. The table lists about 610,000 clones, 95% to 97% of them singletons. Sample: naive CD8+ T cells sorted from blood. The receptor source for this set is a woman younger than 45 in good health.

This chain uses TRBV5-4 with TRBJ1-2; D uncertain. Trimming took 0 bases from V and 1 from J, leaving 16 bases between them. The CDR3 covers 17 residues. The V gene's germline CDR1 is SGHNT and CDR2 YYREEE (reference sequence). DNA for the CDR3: TGTGCCAGCAGCTTGGACAACCTATTCCCCGTTAACTATGGCTACACCTTC. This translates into CASSLDNLFPVNYGYTF.

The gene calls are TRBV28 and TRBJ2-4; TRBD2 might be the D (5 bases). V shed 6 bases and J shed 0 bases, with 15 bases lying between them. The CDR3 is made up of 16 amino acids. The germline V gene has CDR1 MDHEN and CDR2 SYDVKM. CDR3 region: CASRANGLIAKNIQYF. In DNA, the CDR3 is TGTGCCAGCAGGGCAAACGGACTCATAGCCAAAAACATTCAGTACTTC. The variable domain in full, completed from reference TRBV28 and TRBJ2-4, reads DVKVTQSSRYLVKRTGEKVFLECVQDMDHENMFWYRQDPGLGLRLIYFSYDVKMKEKGDIPEGYSVSREKKERFSLILESASTNQTSMYLCASRANGLIAKNIQYFGAGTRLSVL.

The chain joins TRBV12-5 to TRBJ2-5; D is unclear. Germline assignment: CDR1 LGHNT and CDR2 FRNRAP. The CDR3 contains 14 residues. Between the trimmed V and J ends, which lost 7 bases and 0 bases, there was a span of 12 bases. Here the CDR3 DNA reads TGTGCTAGTGCCGCGTTTGGGTACCAAGAGACCCAGTACTTC. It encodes CASAAFGYQETQYF.

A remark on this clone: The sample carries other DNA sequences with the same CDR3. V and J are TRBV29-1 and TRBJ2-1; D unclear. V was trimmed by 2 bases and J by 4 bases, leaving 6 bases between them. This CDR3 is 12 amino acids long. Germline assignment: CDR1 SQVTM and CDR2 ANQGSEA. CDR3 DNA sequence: TGCAGCGTTGAAACGGGTTACAATGAGCAGTTCTTC. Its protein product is CSVETGYNEQFF.

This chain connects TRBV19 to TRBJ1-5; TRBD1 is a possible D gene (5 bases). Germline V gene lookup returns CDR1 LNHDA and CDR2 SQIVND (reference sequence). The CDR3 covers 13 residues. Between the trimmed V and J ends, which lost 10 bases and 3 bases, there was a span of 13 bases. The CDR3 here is CATEWGTNQPQHF. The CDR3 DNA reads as TGTGCCACCGAGTGGGGGACCAATCAGCCCCAGCATTTT.

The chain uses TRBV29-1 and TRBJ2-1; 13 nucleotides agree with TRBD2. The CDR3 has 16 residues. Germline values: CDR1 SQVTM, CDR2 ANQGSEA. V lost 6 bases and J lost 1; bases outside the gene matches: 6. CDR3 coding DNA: TGCAGCGTAAAGTGGACTAGCGGGAGTTCCTACAATGAGCAGTTCTTC. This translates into CSVKWTSGSSYNEQFF.

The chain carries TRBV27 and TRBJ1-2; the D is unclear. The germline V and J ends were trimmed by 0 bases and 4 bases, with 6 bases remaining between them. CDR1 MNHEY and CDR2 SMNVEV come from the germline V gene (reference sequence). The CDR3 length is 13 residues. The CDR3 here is CASSLSYFYGYTF. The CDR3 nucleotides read TGTGCCAGCAGTTTATCCTATTTCTATGGCTACACCTTC.

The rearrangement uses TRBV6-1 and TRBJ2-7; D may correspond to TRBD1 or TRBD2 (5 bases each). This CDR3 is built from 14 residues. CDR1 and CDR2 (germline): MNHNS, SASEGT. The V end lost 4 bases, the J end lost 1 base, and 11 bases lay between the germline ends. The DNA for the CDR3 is TGTGCCAGCAGTGGCCGGGACGCATCCTACGAGCAGTACTTC. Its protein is CASSGRDASYEQYF.

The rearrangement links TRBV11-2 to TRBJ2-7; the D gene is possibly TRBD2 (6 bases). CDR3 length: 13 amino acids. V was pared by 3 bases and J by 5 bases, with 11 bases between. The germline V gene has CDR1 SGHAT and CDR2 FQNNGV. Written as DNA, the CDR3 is TGTGCCAGCAGCTTCGGAGGGGTGGACGAGCAGTACTTC. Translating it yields CASSFGGVDEQYF.

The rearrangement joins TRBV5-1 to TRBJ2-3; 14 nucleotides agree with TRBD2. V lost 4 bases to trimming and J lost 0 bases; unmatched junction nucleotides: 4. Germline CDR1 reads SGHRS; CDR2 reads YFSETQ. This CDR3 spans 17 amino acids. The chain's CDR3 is CASSLRLAGGSTDTQYF. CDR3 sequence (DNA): TGCGCCAGCAGCCTCCGACTAGCGGGAGGGAGCACAGATACGCAGTATTTT.

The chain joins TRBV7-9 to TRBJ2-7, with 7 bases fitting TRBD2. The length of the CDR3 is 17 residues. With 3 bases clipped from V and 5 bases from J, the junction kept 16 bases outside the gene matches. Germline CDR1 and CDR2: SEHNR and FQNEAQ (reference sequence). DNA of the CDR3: TGTGCCAGCAGCTTCCCCAAGGGTTGGCGGGAGTCTGACGAGCAGTACTTC. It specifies CASSFPKGWRESDEQYF. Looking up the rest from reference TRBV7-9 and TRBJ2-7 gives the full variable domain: DTGVSQNPRHKITKRGQNVTFRCDPISEHNRLYWYRQTLGQGPEFLTYFQNEAQLEKSRLLSDRFSAERPKGSFSTLEIQRTEQGDSAMYLCASSFPKGWRESDEQYFGPGTRLTVT.

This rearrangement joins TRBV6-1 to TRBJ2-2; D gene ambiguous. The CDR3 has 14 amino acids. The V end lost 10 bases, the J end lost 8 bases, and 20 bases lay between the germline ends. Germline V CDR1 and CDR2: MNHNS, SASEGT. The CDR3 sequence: CATTDLTFRGELFF. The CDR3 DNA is TGTGCCACTACGGACCTCACCTTTAGGGGGGAGCTGTTTTTT.

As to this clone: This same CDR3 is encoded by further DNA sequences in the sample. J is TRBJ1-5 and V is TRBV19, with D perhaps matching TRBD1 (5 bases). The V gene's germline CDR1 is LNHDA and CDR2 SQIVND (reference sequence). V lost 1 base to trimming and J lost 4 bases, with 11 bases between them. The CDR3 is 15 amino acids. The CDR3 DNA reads TGTGCCAGTAGTATAGTCCCGGGGGGAAATCAGCCCCAGCATTTT. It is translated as CASSIVPGGNQPQHF.

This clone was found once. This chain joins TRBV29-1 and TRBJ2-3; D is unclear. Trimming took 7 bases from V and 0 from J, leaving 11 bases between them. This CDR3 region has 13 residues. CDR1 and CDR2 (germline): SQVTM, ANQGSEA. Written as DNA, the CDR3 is TGCAGCGCCATGCTTTTAAGCACAGATACGCAGTATTTT. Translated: CSAMLLSTDTQYF.

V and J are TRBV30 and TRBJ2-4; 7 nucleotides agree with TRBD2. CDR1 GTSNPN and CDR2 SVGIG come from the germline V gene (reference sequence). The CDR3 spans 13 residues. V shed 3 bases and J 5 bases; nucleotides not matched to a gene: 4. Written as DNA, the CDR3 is TGTGCCTGGAGGGGGCTAGCGGAAAACATTCAGTACTTC. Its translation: CAWRGLAENIQYF.

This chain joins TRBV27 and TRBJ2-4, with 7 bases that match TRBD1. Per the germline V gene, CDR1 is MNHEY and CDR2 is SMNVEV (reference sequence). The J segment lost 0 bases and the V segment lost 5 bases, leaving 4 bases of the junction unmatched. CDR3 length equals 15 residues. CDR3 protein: CASSTGQLAKNIQYF. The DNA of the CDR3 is TGTGCCAGCAGTACGGGACAGCTAGCCAAAAACATTCAGTACTTC.

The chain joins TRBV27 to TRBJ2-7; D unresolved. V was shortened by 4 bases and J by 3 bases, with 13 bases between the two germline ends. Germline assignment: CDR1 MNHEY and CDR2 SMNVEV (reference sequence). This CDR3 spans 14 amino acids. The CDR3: CASSYTKQSYEQYF. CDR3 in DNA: TGTGCCAGCAGTTATACAAAACAGAGCTACGAGCAGTACTTC.

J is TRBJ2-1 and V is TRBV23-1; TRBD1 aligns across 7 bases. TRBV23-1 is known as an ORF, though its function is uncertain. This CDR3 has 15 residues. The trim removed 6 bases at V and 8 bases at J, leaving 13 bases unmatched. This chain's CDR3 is CASRTRQGQIDEQFF. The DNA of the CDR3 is TGCGCCAGCAGGACCAGACAGGGCCAAATCGATGAGCAGTTCTTC.

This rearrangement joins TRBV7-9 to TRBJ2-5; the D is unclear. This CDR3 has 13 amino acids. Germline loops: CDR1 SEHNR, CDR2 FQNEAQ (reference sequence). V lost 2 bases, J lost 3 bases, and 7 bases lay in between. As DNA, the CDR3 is TGTGCCAGCAGCTTAATCCAGGAAGAGACCCAGTACTTC. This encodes CASSLIQEETQYF.

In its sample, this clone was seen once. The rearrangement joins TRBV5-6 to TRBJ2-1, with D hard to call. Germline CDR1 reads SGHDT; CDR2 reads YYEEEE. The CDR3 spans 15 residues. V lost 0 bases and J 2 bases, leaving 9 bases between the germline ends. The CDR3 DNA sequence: TGTGCCAGCAGCTTGGGAGTGAGAGCCTACAATGAGCAGTTCTTC. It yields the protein CASSLGVRAYNEQFF.

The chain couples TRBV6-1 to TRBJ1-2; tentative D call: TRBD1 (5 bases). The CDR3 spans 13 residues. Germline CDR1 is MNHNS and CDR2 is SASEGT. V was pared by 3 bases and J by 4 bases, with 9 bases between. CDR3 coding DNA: TGTGCCAGCAGTGAGGGCGGGACCTATGGCTACACCTTC. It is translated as CASSEGGTYGYTF.

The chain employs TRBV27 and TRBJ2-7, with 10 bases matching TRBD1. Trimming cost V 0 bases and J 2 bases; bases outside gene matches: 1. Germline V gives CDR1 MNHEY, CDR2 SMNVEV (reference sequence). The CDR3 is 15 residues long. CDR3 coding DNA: TGTGCCAGCAGTTTATCGGACAGGGGGGCCTACGAGCAGTACTTC. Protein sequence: CASSLSDRGAYEQYF.

CDR3 sequence: CASSLIEDTEAFF. As DNA, the CDR3 is TGTGCCAGCAGTTTAATCGAGGACACTGAAGCTTTCTTT. The rearrangement uses TRBV28 and TRBJ1-1; D gene unclear. Germline V CDR1 and CDR2: MDHEN, SYDVKM. Trimming took off 2 bases at V and 3 bases at J, with 7 bases between the two ends. The CDR3 spans 13 residues.

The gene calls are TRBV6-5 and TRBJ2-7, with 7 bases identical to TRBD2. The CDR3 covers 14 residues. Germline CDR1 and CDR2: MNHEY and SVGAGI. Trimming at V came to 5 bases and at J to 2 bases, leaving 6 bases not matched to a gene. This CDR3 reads CASSVASGTYEQYF. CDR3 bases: TGTGCCAGCAGTGTGGCTAGCGGAACCTACGAGCAGTACTTC.

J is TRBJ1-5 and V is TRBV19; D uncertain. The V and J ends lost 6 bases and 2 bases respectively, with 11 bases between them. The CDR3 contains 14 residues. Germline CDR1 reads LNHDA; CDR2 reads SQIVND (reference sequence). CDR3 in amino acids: CASRRQEGNQPQHF. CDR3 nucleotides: TGTGCCAGTAGAAGGCAGGAAGGCAATCAGCCCCAGCATTTT.

CDR3 in amino acids: CASSQPGGPFNEQFF. In DNA, the CDR3 is TGCGCCAGCAGCCAACCGGGAGGGCCGTTCAATGAGCAGTTCTTC. The chain joins TRBV4-1 to TRBJ2-1; 8 positions match TRBD2. The CDR3 totals 15 residues. Trimming cost V 2 bases and J 6 bases; bases outside gene matches: 6. Germline V lookup: CDR1 MGHRA, CDR2 YSYEKL.

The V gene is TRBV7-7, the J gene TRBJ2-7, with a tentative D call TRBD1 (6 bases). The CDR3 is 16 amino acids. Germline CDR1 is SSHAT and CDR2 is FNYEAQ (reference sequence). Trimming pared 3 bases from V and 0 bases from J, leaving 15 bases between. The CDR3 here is CASSFKQGNSSYEQYF. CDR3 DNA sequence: TGTGCCAGCAGCTTTAAACAGGGAAACAGCTCCTACGAGCAGTACTTC.

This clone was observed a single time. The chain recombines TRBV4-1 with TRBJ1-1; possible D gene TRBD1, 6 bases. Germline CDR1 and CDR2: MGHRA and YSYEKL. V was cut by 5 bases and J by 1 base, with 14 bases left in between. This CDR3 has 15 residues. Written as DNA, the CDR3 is TGCGCCAGCAGCTCCCGACAGGCTACGAACACTGAAGCTTTCTTT. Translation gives CASSSRQATNTEAFF.

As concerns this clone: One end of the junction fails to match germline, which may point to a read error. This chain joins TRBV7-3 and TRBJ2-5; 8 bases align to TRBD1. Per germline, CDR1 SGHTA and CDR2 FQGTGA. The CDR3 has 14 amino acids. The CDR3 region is CASSLTGGEETQYF. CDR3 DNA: TGTGCCAGCAGCCTAACAGGGGGAGAAGAGACCCAGTACTTC.

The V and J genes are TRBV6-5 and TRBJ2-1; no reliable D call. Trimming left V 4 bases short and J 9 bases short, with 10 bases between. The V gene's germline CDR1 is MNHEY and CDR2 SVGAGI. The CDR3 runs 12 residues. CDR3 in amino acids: CASSSPKSEQFF. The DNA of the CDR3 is TGTGCCAGCAGTTCCCCCAAATCTGAGCAGTTCTTC.

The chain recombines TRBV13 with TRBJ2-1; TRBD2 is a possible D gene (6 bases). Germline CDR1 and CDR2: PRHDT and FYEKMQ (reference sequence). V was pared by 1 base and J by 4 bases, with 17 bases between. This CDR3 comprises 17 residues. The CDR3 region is CASSLDGEEVGYNEQFF. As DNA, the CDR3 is TGTGCCAGCAGCTTAGACGGGGAGGAGGTAGGGTACAATGAGCAGTTCTTC.

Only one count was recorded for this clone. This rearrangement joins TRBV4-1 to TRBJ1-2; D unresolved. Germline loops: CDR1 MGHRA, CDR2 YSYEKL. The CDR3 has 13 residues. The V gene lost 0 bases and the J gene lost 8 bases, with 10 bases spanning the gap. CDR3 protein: CASSQDQGQGYTF. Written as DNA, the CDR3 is TGCGCCAGCAGCCAAGATCAAGGGCAGGGCTACACCTTC.